This T cell receptor beta chain emerged from a study of T-cell reconstitution after alpha-beta-depleted transplantation in children. Unique molecular identifiers tagged the TCRbeta library. TCRdb reprocessed the PCR reads with MiXCR, giving one entry per CDR3 protein. The data show approximately 590,000 distinct CDR3 sequences, approximately 10% seen once. Looked up from germline, CDR1 is LGHDT and CDR2 is YNNKEL (reference sequence). The V gene end was trimmed by 4 bases and the J gene end by 8 bases; junction bases not matched to a gene: 9. There are 16 residues in the CDR3. The sequence was obtained from a human donor who donated a stem cell graft to a child with acute myeloid leukemia. The specimen comprised PBMCs from the stem cell graft donor, sampled from the stem cell graft. This sequence joins TRBV3-1 and TRBJ2-1, with 12 positions matching TRBD2. This CDR3 reads CASSRQTSGRLDEQFF. The CDR3 DNA sequence: TGTGCCAGCAGCCGTCAAACTAGCGGGAGGCTCGATGAGCAGTTCTTC.